The 25 T cell receptor beta chains in this list originate from one sample, sequenced in a study of T-cell reconstitution after alpha-beta-depleted transplantation in children. This sample's TCRbeta library carried unique molecular identifier barcodes. MiXCR was run by TCRdb on the PCR reads, yielding one entry per CDR3 protein. The table has 440,000 or so distinct CDR3 sequences, about 45% seen once. The material sequenced was PBMCs, taken before TCRalphabeta/CD19-depleted stem cell transplant. The source is a girl aged 2-10 years with aplastic anemia, due to receive a stem cell transplant.

The table lists this clonotype with a few counts. The genes are TRBV28 and TRBJ1-5; 7 nucleotides line up with TRBD1. Germline CDR1 is MDHEN and CDR2 is SYDVKM. The CDR3 sequence is 11 residues long. V shed 6 bases, J shed 11 bases, and the junction held 4 bases outside the gene matches. The CDR3 coding sequence is TGTGCCAGCAGGGGAGACAGGGCCCAGCATTTT. It codes for CASRGDRAQHF.

This rearrangement joins TRBV20-1 to TRBJ1-1; possible D gene TRBD1, 5 bases. Germline loops: CDR1 DFQATT, CDR2 SNEGSKA (reference sequence). V gave up 1 base and J gave up 0 bases, with 18 bases separating them. The CDR3 contains 17 residues. DNA for the CDR3: TGCAGTGCTAGAGCTCACCGCCGGGCAGGGCTGAACACTGAAGCTTTCTTT. Its protein product is CSARAHRRAGLNTEAFF.

The rearrangement links TRBV24-1 to TRBJ2-4, with a tentative D call TRBD2 (6 bases). V lost 12 bases and J lost 1, with 21 bases in between. The length of the CDR3 is 16 residues. Germline V CDR1 and CDR2: KGHDR, SFDVKD. CDR3 sequence reads: CAALRGGQRAKNIQYF. The CDR3 nucleotides are TGTGCCGCCCTAAGGGGAGGACAAAGGGCCAAAAACATTCAGTACTTC.

This clonotype was recorded a few times. This sequence joins TRBV27 and TRBJ2-2, with D possibly called TRBD1 or TRBD2 (6 bases each). V lost 6 bases and J 7 bases, leaving 18 bases between the germline ends. This CDR3 has 15 residues. The germline V gene encodes CDR1 MNHEY and CDR2 SMNVEV (reference sequence). The CDR3 here is CASRELGGRDGELFF. CDR3 in DNA: TGTGCCAGCAGAGAATTGGGGGGCCGGGACGGGGAGCTGTTTTTT.

This clonotype showed up just a few times. The gene calls are TRBV20-1 and TRBJ2-7; maybe TRBD2 (6 bases). CDR1 is DFQATT, CDR2 SNEGSKA, per germline (reference sequence). CDR3 length: 15 residues. V dropped 0 bases and J dropped 2 bases, with 14 bases sitting between them. The CDR3 nucleotides are TGCAGTGCTAGAGATCGAACGGGAGCGACCTACGAGCAGTACTTC. This sequence encodes CSARDRTGATYEQYF.

On this clonotype: A read error may be the cause here, since a much bigger clone is one base away. The chain is built from TRBV5-1 and TRBJ2-5; TRBD1 matches 7 bases. Germline lookup yields CDR1 SGHRS and CDR2 YFSETQ. The CDR3 is 15 residues long. The CDR3 coding sequence is TGCGCCAGCAGCGCCACCTATACAGGGGAAGAGACCCAGTCCTTC. Its translation is CASSATYTGEETQSF.

In its sample, this clonotype was seen many times. The rearrangement uses TRBV20-1 and TRBJ2-5; 11 bases fit TRBD2. Germline lookup yields CDR1 DFQATT and CDR2 SNEGSKA (reference sequence). Trimming took 5 bases from V and 9 from J; bases not matched to a gene: 14. The CDR3 sequence is 15 residues long. CDR3 DNA: TGCAGTGCTCGACTAGCGGGATCGGATTTGGGGCCCCAGTACTTC. It translates to CSARLAGSDLGPQYF.

In this sample, this clonotype turned up a few times. The J gene is TRBJ2-3, the V gene TRBV20-1, with 9 nucleotides matching TRBD2. The CDR3 is 14 amino acids. Per germline, CDR1 DFQATT and CDR2 SNEGSKA (reference sequence). J lost 1 base, V lost 5 bases, and 4 bases had no gene match. The CDR3 region is CSAVKRGGTDTQYF. The CDR3 bases are TGCAGTGCTGTGAAGCGGGGGGGCACAGATACGCAGTATTTT.

The rearrangement uses TRBV5-1 and TRBJ2-2; D may be TRBD1 (6 bases). CDR3 length: 15 residues. The germline gives CDR1 SGHRS, CDR2 YFSETQ. V gave up 0 bases and J gave up 4 bases, with 10 bases separating them. The CDR3 DNA sequence: TGCGCCAGCAGCTTGGGTCGCAGGGGCACCGGGGAGCTGTTTTTT. Amino acids: CASSLGRRGTGELFF.

The chain uses TRBV29-1 and TRBJ2-1, with a possible D match to TRBD2 (6 bases). This CDR3 is built from 9 residues. The ends were cut back, 6 bases at V and 9 bases at J, with 6 bases in the middle. CDR1 SQVTM and CDR2 ANQGSEA come from the germline V gene. Here the CDR3 reads CSVGGEQFF. The CDR3 DNA follows: TGCAGCGTCGGGGGTGAGCAGTTCTTC.

CDR3 region: CASSPARTGTSSYNEQFF. CDR3 bases: TGTGCCAGCAGCCCGGCGAGGACAGGGACGAGCTCCTACAATGAGCAGTTCTTC. The V gene is TRBV27, the J gene TRBJ2-1, with 8 bases identical to TRBD1. Germline-derived CDR1 and CDR2 are MNHEY and SMNVEV (reference sequence). The trim removed 6 bases at V and 0 bases at J, leaving 13 bases unmatched. The CDR3 totals 18 residues.

Many counts were recorded for this clonotype. The CDR3 spells CASSQGGTTKNIQYF. The CDR3 DNA is TGCGCCAGCAGCCAAGGTGGGACTACCAAAAACATTCAGTACTTC. V and J are TRBV4-3 and TRBJ2-4; TRBD2 agrees at 7 bases. This CDR3 region has 15 residues. Germline V gene lookup returns CDR1 LGHNA and CDR2 YSLEER. V lost 1 base, J lost 2 bases, and 2 bases stayed unmatched.

This rearrangement joins TRBV15 to TRBJ1-2; 8 bases are shared with TRBD1. With V trimmed by 3 bases and J by 8 bases, 11 bases remained unmatched. The V gene's germline CDR1 is LNHNV and CDR2 YYDKDF (reference sequence). The CDR3 has 15 residues. The chain's CDR3 is CATSSRSRTGWGYTF. The CDR3 DNA follows: TGTGCCACCAGCAGCCGCTCCCGGACAGGGTGGGGCTACACCTTC.

This clonotype was recorded many times. The V call is TRBV28, the J call TRBJ2-7, with TRBD2 as a possible D gene (7 bases). The CDR3 extends over 13 amino acids. V lost 5 bases and J 11 bases, leaving 19 bases between the germline ends. In germline, CDR1 is MDHEN, CDR2 SYDVKM. The CDR3 loop reads CASSVPGGAGKYF. CDR3 nucleotides: TGTGCCAGCAGTGTCCCGGGGGGCGCGGGGAAGTACTTC.

V usage is TRBV2 and J usage is TRBJ2-1, with D possibly matching TRBD2 (6 bases). Trimming took off 6 bases at V and 4 bases at J, with 19 bases between the two ends. Germline V gene sequence: CDR1 SNHLY, CDR2 FYNNEI. The CDR3 spans 16 residues. The DNA for the CDR3 is TGTGCCAGCAGAGAGGACTACCGGGTCCAGTACAATGAGCAGTTCTTC. Translation: CASREDYRVQYNEQFF.

This clonotype was observed many times. This chain joins TRBV7-9 and TRBJ2-3; either TRBD1 or TRBD2 may supply D (5 bases each). Deletions cut 5 bases from V and 1 base from J, with 10 bases between. CDR3 length equals 14 residues. In germline, CDR1 is SEHNR, CDR2 FQNEAQ (reference sequence). Here the CDR3 reads CASSQRGGTDTQYF. CDR3 DNA: TGTGCCAGCAGCCAGAGGGGCGGCACAGATACGCAGTATTTT.

The sample holds many counts of this clonotype. This chain joins TRBV29-1 and TRBJ1-1; 7 bases match TRBD1. The CDR3 spans 14 residues. With V trimmed by 4 bases and J by 0 bases, 5 bases remained unmatched. The germline gives CDR1 SQVTM, CDR2 ANQGSEA. The CDR3: CSVATGALNTEAFF. CDR3 DNA: TGCAGCGTTGCCACAGGGGCGTTGAACACTGAAGCTTTCTTT.

This clonotype was observed many times. This chain links TRBV9 with TRBJ1-2, with 9 nucleotides matching TRBD1. The CDR3 length is 14 residues. V lost 4 bases and J lost 6; bases outside the gene matches: 7. CDR1 and CDR2 (germline): SGDLS, YYNGEE. As DNA, the CDR3 is TGTGCCAGCAGCCTCCGGACAGGGGTGGATGGCTACACCTTC. This codes for CASSLRTGVDGYTF.

This clonotype has at least ten counts. V and J are TRBV5-6 and TRBJ1-1; no firm D call. CDR3 length: 14 residues. Trimming removed 1 base from V and 6 bases from J, with 13 bases in between. CDR1 is SGHDT and CDR2 is YYEEEE in the germline V gene. For the CDR3, the DNA is TGTGCCAGCAGCTTGCGGACGCAAAATGCTGAAGCTTTCTTT. It specifies CASSLRTQNAEAFF.

The chain carries TRBV5-6 and TRBJ1-1; D is ambiguous. CDR3 size: 17 residues. V lost 2 bases, J lost 2 bases, and 19 bases lay in between. Germline V lookup: CDR1 SGHDT, CDR2 YYEEEE. The CDR3, as DNA: TGTGCCAGCAGCTTATTTGGGAACCCCGGGGTCAACACTGAAGCTTTCTTT. Residues: CASSLFGNPGVNTEAFF.

This clonotype showed up just a few times. This chain connects TRBV19 to TRBJ2-1; D possibly corresponds to TRBD2 (5 bases). Germline V gene data show CDR1 as LNHDA and CDR2 as SQIVND (reference sequence). The V end lost 1 base, the J end lost 8 bases, and 12 bases lay between the germline ends. There are 14 residues in the CDR3. The CDR3 bases are TGTGCCAGTAGTATAGTCGTAGGGAGCGATGAGCAGTTCTTC. Translation: CASSIVVGSDEQFF.

This clonotype has ten or more counts. The rearrangement links TRBV20-1 to TRBJ1-2; TRBD1 is a possible D gene (5 bases). Germline V gene data show CDR1 as DFQATT and CDR2 as SNEGSKA (reference sequence). V lost 6 bases and J lost 8, with 10 bases in between. There are 10 residues in the CDR3. The CDR3 is CSASTAGYTF. CDR3 DNA sequence: TGCAGTGCGTCGACAGCCGGCTACACCTTC.

The rearrangement joins TRBV7-9 to TRBJ2-1; 16 nucleotides align to TRBD2. The J segment lost 6 bases and the V segment lost 5 bases, leaving 7 bases of the junction unmatched. This CDR3 has 17 amino acids. Germline V lookup: CDR1 SEHNR, CDR2 FQNEAQ (reference sequence). The CDR3 reads CASSTGLAGGPSNEQFF. The DNA of the CDR3 is TGTGCCAGCAGCACGGGACTAGCGGGAGGGCCAAGCAATGAGCAGTTCTTC. The variable domain in full, with the rest retrieved from reference TRBV7-9 and TRBJ2-1, is DTGVSQNPRHKITKRGQNVTFRCDPISEHNRLYWYRQTLGQGPEFLTYFQNEAQLEKSRLLSDRFSAERPKGSFSTLEIQRTEQGDSAMYLCASSTGLAGGPSNEQFFGPGTRLTVL.

In this sample, this clonotype turned up many times. The chain employs TRBV5-1 and TRBJ2-7; 9 bases line up with TRBD2. V dropped 0 bases and J dropped 4; count of bases not matched to a gene: 14. Germline V gives CDR1 SGHRS, CDR2 YFSETQ. This CDR3 region has 18 residues. This CDR3 is CASSLGAGSGSKAYEQYF. The CDR3 DNA follows: TGCGCCAGCAGCTTGGGGGCCGGTAGCGGGAGTAAGGCGTACGAGCAGTACTTC.

This clonotype has more than one count but fewer than ten. The rearrangement uses TRBV6-2 or TRBV6-3 and TRBJ2-6; possible D gene TRBD1, 6 bases. The length of the CDR3 is 16 residues. V was cut by 5 bases and J by 0 bases, with 11 bases left in between. The V gene's germline CDR1 is MNHEY and CDR2 SVGEGT. The CDR3 region has the DNA TGTGCCAGCAGTCCTGGGGGCCACTCTGGGGCCAACGTCCTGACTTTC. This sequence encodes CASSPGGHSGANVLTF.